This entry is about one TCR beta chain. No antigen is known for it. No much larger clone exists at a distance of one base, and base qualities are not known. The data stem from a study of cytomegalovirus exposure and HLA in healthy donors (TCRdb year 2017). Describing the broader study: In an earlier analysis of some 610 of the donors, 276 Gb of sequence data and 100 million or so unique TCR beta sequences from roughly 200 million T cells were reported. Along with the roughly 670-subject first cohort, a separate validation cohort of some 130 different subjects was used. A later analysis re-analyzed previously published TCR beta repertoires from roughly 630 donors and added high-resolution HLA genotyping to study TCR occurrence patterns. Of the roughly 400 genotyped donors, around 81% fell in the genetic ancestry cluster associated with self-reported Caucasian donors. The study aimed to test whether cataloging public T cell receptors could reveal signatures of past pathogen exposure. All discovery cohort repertoires had been generated on a single sequencing platform. Both class I and class II loci were covered by HLA typing, at four-digit resolution. Donor age, sex, ethnicity and CMV serostatus were compiled together with the repertoire data. In an earlier analysis of a few hundred of the donors, high-throughput TCR beta sequencing was used to judge whether each TCR beta V gene segment behaved as functional or pseudogenic. In a later genetic analysis, genome-wide SNP genotypes for about three fifths of the roughly 670 donors were used, and that subset was treated as a discovery cohort. An early release covering roughly 580 HLA-typed donors comprised about 300 gigabases of sequencing data and tens of millions of unique TCR sequences. To predict cytomegalovirus infection status, the study brought together high-throughput TCR immunosequencing, statistical association of individual TCRs with disease status, and machine learning. A few DR-DQ haplotypes were handled as single units for association and clustering because linkage in the cohort was strong. Typing coverage differed by locus: A, B, C, DRB1 and DQB1 were typed in about 620-630 donors, DQA1 in about 550, DPA1 in around 610, and DPB1 in 450 to 490. In the later analysis, no new phenotypic data were used to find candidate immune exposures; instead, reliance was placed on TCR beta sequences and their occurrence across donors. Across 300 to 400 genotyped donors of the cohort, an average of about 240,000 unique TCR beta nucleotide sequences per donor were sequenced, and 15% to 20% of those sequences were non-productive. The study profiled the T cell repertoires of hundreds of subjects by immunosequencing and related them to cytomegalovirus serostatus. What the authors observed across the whole study: Most CMV-associated TCR beta chains appeared to be HLA-restricted in a later analysis, and the HLA associations seemed to be driven largely by CMV exposure. In a later analysis, HLA-associated TCR beta chains showed more clonal expansion and lower generation probabilities than non-associated chains that were equally common. Several of the top co-occurrence clusters appeared to be linked to parvovirus B19, influenza, CMV and Epstein-Barr virus, according to a later analysis. The authors suggested that the approach could potentially be generalized to other disease states and immunological phenotypes. In a later analysis, around 17,000 TCR beta sequences were associated with specific HLA alleles at a false discovery rate of 0.05. Because counts were too low, 15 or so rarely observed V segments, including chromosome 9 orphons, were excluded from the earlier analysis of 587 of the donors. Correlated functional status among segregating V segments might reflect linkage disequilibrium, but an unknown experimental factor could not be ruled out. In the study, 150 to 200 TCR beta chains were listed as associated with cytomegalovirus. Broadly in line with IMGT annotations, most TCR beta V segments showed up in productive rearrangements about 87% or about 30% of the time in an earlier analysis of several hundred of the donors. In vitro tests confirmed that a few of the cytomegalovirus-associated TCR beta chains recognize cytomegalovirus antigens. Because the 87-base-pair reads could not distinguish some IMGT-functional V segments, including TRBV6-2 and TRBV6-3, those segments were excluded. HLA typing was unavailable for some donors at each locus, so association tests used only the typed subset. According to a later analysis, TCR association rates differed among HLA loci, with DRB1 alleles showing the most associated TCRs and HLA-C alleles showing the fewest. Strong co-occurrence of HLA alleles, especially DR and DQ, made assigning TCR associations to individual alleles difficult. Presence/absence analyses assumed roughly uniform sequencing depth across donors, an assumption that may not hold. The classifier was reported to diagnose cytomegalovirus status with high specificity and sensitivity in both the original cohort and the validation cohort. Compared with the roughly 600-donor mean, donors in an Asian-associated ancestry cluster had fewer N-insertions in productive TCRs, according to a later genetic analysis. This cohort had only TCR beta chains sequenced, and the lack of alpha or paired-chain data limited which features could be detected. For the cohort, immune exposure information was limited to CMV serostatus. Most TCR sequences were seen in very few donors, while some public TCRs were found in many individuals. V-gene and J-gene trimming of TCR beta chains was associated with a missense DCLRE1C variant in a later genetic analysis, and the association was replicated in an independent cohort. A cluster of highly shared sequence variants was judged likely to be a technical artifact of the sequencing pipeline. A further reported finding was that TCR beta sequences accurately predicted the HLA-A and HLA-B alleles for most subjects in the first cohort.

In total, approximately 690 healthy bone marrow donors made up the cohort. At the time of sampling, all cohort members were nominally healthy, though unrecorded immune exposures were likely present. The donor was CMV seronegative and belonged to the group of around 400 seronegative cohort members. Every donor gave a peripheral blood sample, and the peripheral blood mononuclear cells from that sample were used for TCR beta sequencing. The Qiagen DNeasy Blood Extraction Kit was used to extract genomic DNA from the blood cell samples. Libraries were built with the immunoSEQ multiplex PCR assay. For the multiplex PCR, a mixture combining 60 forward primers for TCR Vbeta segments and 13 reverse primers for TCR Jbeta segments was used. The CDR3 region of rearranged TCR beta genes was amplified from genomic DNA with a multiplex PCR assay. The amplified TCR beta libraries were sequenced on the Illumina HiSeq System as 87-base-pair reads. Per the original workflow: Across the 500 to 850 repertoires, a later analysis counted roughly 84 million unique TCR beta chains, 9.5 million to 13 million of which were shared by at least two donors. Raw reads were error-corrected and collapsed into unique sequences by a nearest-neighbor algorithm in which closely related sequences were merged to remove PCR and sequencing errors. Alignment of CDR3 sequences to IMGT reference sequences was used to assign V, D and J gene segments. For a sequence to be retained, at least a six-nucleotide match to both a V gene segment and a J gene segment was required. A rearrangement counted as productive if the CDR3 had no stop codons and remained in frame with V and J, and every other rearrangement counted as non-productive. Following IMGT convention, CDR3 was defined as the stretch from the second conserved V-encoded cysteine up to the conserved J-encoded phenylalanine. Sequences without an unambiguous match to a single V gene segment were excluded from the earlier analysis of several hundred of the donors. In an earlier analysis of several hundred of the donors, V segments were called functional above 56.7% productive rearrangements and were called segregating when the between-donor standard deviation exceeded 5%. A statistical classification framework was developed to diagnose cytomegalovirus status using the catalog of TCR beta chain sequences. In a later analysis, V and J genes were assigned by comparing TCR nucleotide sequences against IMGT/GENE-DB human TR gene sequences. A later analysis assigned CDR3 sequences and most-parsimonious VDJ recombination scenarios with the TCRdist pipeline. In a later analysis, every TCR beta chain was defined by the combination of its CDR3 amino acid sequence and its V-gene family, and reads without a unique V-gene family were dropped. As a way to deal with suspected cross-contamination and a sequencing artifact, a later analysis dropped 592 nucleotide sequences that were highly shared and had low generation probability. For each public chain, a later analysis derived a clonal expansion index from normalized ranks of inferred template counts within each repertoire. In a later analysis, generation probabilities were computed with a VDJ recombination model fitted to out-of-frame rearrangements, and the resulting probabilities were checked against IGoR. A later analysis scored TCR-TCR, TCR-HLA and TCR-CMV co-occurrence with hypergeometric tests, applying a repertoire-size bias correction to TCR pairs. A later analysis estimated false discovery rates by permuting HLA or CMV assignments 20 times. In a later analysis, co-occurring TCRs were grouped using DBSCAN, and TCRdist sequence similarity was added for clustering within HLA-allele-positive subsets. Co-occurrence clustering excluded repertoires with fewer than 30,000 or more than 120,000 public chains, plus five with anomalous nucleotide sharing. Entries here come from immuneACCESS through TCRdb and include only in-frame sequences with V and J called. Some clones fail to appear in such tables; in the studies checked, an unresolved V gene covers under half of the shortfall, and the cause of the remainder is unknown. The D gene and trimming were derived from the DNA, and the V and J assignments and clone size from that table. For this sample the table gives 80,000 to 95,000 clones, of which roughly 69% were detected only once. The ten largest clones add up to 5% to 6.5% of the sample.

From a lookup of the germline V gene (reference sequence), CDR1 and CDR2 are SEHNR and FQNEAQ. The CDR3 numbers 15 residues from cysteine through phenylalanine. Of all the DNA, just the CDR3 is kept, 45 bases in frame from base 1. V has 5 bases trimmed and J has 3 bases trimmed; junction bases matching no gene number 6. Specimen: PBMCs. The rearrangement joined TRBV7-9 to TRBJ2-1, with 8 bases in between that match TRBD1. The clonotype originates from a woman aged 25 to 39 in good health and CMV-seronegative. CDR3 sequence: CASSPDRGGYNEQFF. Read as DNA, the sequence is TGTGCCAGCAGCCCAGACAGGGGAGGCTACAATGAGCAGTTCTTC.